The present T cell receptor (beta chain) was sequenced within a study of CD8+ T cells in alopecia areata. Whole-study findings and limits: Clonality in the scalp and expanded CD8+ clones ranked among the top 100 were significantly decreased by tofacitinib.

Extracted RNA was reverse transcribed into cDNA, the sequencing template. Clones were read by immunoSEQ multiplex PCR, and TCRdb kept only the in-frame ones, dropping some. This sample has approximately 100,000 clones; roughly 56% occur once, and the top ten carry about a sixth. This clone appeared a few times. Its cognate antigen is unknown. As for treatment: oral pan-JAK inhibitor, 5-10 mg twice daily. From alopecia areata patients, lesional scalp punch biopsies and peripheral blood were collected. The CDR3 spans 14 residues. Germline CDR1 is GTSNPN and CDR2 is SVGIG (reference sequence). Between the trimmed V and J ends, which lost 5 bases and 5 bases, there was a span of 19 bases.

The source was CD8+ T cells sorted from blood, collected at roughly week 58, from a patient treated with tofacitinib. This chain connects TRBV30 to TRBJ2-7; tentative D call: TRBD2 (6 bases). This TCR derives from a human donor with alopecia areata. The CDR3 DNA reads TGTGCCTGGTCGAGACTAGTAATCGGCGACGAGCAGTACTTC. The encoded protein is CAWSRLVIGDEQYF.